This T cell receptor (beta chain) is from a study of neurological immune-mediated disorders. TCRdb analysed the 5' RACE reads with MiXCR anew, one entry per CDR3 protein. The sample yields roughly 70,000 distinct CDR3 sequences, 3.9% seen once. At least ten counts were recorded for this clonotype. The antigen is unknown. Broader study findings: One related-CDR3 cluster, which may be a signature, held the repertoires of 18 of 34 multiple sclerosis patients after phylogenetic grouping. The highest TCR clonal expansion occurred in HTLV-1-associated myelopathy; multiple sclerosis fell below healthy controls.

The V gene lost 1 base and the J gene lost 7 bases, with 14 bases spanning the gap. This CDR3 is 13 amino acids long. The germline gives CDR1 SQVTM, CDR2 ANQGSEA. The chain is built from TRBV29-1 and TRBJ2-7; a weak D match, TRBD2 (6 bases). Sequenced sample: PBMCs. The sequence was collected from a man aged 30 to 39 with multiple sclerosis. CDR3 loop: CSVEGGTRLEQYF. The CDR3 DNA follows: TGCAGCGTTGAAGGGGGGACTCGCTTGGAGCAGTACTTC.